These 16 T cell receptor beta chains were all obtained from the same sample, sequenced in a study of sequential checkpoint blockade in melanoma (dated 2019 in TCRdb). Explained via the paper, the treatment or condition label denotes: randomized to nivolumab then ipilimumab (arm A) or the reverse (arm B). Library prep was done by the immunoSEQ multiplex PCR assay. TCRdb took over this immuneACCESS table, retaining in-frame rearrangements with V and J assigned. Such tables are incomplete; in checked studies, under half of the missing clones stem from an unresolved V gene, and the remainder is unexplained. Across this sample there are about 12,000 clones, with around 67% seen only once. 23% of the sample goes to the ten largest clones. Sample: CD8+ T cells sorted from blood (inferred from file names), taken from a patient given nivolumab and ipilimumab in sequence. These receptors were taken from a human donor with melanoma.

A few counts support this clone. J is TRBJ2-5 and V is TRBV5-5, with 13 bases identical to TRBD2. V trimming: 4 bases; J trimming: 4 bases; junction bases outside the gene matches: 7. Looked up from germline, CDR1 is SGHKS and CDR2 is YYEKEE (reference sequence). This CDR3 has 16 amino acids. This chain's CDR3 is CASSTYWTSGRETQYF. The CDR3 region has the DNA TGTGCCAGCAGCACCTACTGGACTAGCGGGAGAGAGACCCAGTACTTC.

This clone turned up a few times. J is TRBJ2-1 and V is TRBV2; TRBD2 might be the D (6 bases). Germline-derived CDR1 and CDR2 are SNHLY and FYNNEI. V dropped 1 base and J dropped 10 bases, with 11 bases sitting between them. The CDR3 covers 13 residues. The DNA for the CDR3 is TGTGCCAGCAGTGAAGTAACTAGCCGGGAGCAGTTCTTC. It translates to CASSEVTSREQFF.

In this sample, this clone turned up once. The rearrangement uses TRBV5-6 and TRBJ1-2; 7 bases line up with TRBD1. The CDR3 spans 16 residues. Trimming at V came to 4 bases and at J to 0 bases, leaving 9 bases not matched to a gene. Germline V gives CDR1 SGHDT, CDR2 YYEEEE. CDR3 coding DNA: TGTGCCAGCAGCAGAGGGACAGCACACTCTAACTATGGCTACACCTTC. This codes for CASSRGTAHSNYGYTF.

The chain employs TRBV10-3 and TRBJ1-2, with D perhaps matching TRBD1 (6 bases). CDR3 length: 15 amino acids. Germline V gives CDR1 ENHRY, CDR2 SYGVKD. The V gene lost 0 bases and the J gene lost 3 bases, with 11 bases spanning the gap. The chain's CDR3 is CAISESSTGYYGYTF. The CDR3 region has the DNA TGTGCCATCAGTGAGTCCTCCACAGGGTACTATGGCTACACCTTC.

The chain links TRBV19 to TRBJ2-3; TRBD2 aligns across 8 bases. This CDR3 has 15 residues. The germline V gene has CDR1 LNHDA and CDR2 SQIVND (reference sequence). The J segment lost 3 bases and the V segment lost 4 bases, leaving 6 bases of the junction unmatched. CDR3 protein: CASSNEASGTDTQYF. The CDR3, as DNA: TGTGCCAGTAGTAATGAGGCTAGCGGGACAGATACGCAGTATTTT.

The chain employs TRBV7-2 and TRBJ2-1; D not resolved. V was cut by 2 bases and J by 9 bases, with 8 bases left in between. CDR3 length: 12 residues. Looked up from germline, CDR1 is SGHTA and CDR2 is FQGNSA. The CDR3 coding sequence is TGTGCCAGCAGCTTAATAGATTTTGAGCAGTTCTTC. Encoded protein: CASSLIDFEQFF. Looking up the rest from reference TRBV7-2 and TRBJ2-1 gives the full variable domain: GAGVSQSPSNKVTEKGKDVELRCDPISGHTALYWYRQSLGQGLEFLIYFQGNSAPDKSGLPSDRFSAERTGGSVSTLTIQRTQQEDSAVYLCASSLIDFEQFFGPGTRLTVL.

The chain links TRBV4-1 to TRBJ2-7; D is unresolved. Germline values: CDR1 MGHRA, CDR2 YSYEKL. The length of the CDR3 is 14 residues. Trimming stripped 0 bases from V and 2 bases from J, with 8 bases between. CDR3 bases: TGCGCCAGCAGCCAAGAAACCCGAGCCTACGAGCAGTACTTC. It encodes CASSQETRAYEQYF.

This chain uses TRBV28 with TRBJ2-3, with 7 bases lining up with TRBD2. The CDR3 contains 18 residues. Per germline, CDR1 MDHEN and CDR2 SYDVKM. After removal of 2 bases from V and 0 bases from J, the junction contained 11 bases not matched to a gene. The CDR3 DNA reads TGTGCCAGCAGTTTAGGGAGGGGTAGCGGATTTAGCACAGATACGCAGTATTTT. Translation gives CASSLGRGSGFSTDTQYF.

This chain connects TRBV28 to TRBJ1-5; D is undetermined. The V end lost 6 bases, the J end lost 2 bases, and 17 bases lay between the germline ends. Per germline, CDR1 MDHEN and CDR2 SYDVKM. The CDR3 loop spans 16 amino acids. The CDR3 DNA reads TGTGCCAGCAGCCCTACGGAGCTATATGGCAATCAGCCCCAGCATTTT. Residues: CASSPTELYGNQPQHF.

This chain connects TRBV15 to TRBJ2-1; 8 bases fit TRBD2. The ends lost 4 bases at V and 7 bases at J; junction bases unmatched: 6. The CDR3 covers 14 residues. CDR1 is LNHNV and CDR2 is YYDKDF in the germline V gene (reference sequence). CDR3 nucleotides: TGTGCCACCAGCAAGAGCGGGGGACCAAATGAGCAGTTCTTC. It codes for CATSKSGGPNEQFF.

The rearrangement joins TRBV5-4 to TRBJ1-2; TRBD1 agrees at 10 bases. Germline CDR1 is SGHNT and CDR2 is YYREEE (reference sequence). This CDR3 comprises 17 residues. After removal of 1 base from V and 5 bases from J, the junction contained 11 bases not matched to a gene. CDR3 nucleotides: TGTGCCAGCAGCTTGAGCAGGGGGACAGGGGTTGGGTATGGCTACACCTTC. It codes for CASSLSRGTGVGYGYTF. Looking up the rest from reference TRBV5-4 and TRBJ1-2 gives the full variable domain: ETGVTQSPTHLIKTRGQQVTLRCSSQSGHNTVSWYQQALGQGPQFIFQYYREEENGRGNFPPRFSGLQFPNYSSELNVNALELDDSALYLCASSLSRGTGVGYGYTFGSGTRLTVV.

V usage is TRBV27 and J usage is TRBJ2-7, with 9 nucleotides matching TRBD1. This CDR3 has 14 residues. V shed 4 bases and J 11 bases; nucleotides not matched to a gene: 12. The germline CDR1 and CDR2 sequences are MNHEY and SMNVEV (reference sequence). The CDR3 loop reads CASSYGTGQLREYF. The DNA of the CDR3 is TGTGCCAGCAGTTACGGGACAGGGCAACTGAGGGAGTACTTC.

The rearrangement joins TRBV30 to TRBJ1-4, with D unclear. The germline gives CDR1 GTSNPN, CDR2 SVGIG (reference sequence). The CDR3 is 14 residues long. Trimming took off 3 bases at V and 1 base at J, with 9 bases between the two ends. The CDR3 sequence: CAWRLKRTNEKLFF. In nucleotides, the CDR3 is TGTGCCTGGAGACTGAAGCGAACTAATGAAAAACTGTTTTTT.

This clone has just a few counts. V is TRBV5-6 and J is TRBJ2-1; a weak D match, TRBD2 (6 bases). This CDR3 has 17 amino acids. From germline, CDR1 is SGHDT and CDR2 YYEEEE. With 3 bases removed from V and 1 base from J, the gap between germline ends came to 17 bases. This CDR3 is CASSWGVAHFSYNEQFF. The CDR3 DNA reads TGTGCCAGCAGCTGGGGGGTAGCCCATTTTTCCTACAATGAGCAGTTCTTC.

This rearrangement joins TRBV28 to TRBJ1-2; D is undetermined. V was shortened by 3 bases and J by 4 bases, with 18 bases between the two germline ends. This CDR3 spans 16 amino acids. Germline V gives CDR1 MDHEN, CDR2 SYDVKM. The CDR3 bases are TGTGCCAGCAGTTTGGTTTCCGGGAAAACGACCTATGGCTACACCTTC. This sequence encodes CASSLVSGKTTYGYTF.

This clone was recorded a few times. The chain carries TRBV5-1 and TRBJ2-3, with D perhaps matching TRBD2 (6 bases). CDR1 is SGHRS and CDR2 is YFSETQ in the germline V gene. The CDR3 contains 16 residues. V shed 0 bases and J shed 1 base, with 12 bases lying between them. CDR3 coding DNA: TGCGCCAGCAGCTTGGGGCGGGGCGAGGGCACAGATACGCAGTATTTT. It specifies CASSLGRGEGTDTQYF.